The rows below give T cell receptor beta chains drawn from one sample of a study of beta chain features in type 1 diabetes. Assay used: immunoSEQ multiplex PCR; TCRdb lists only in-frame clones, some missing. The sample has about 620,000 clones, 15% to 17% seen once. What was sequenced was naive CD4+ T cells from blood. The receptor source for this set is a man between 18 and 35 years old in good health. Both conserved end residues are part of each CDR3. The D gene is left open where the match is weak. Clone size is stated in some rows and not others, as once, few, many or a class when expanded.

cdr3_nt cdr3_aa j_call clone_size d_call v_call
TGTGCCAGCAGTTCCCAGGTACTCTACGAGCAGTACTTC CASSSQVLYEQYF TRBJ2-7 few . TRBV6-5
TGTGCCAGCAGCCCCGGGACAGGGACCTACAATGAGCAGTTCTTC CASSPGTGTYNEQFF TRBJ2-1 . TRBD1 TRBV5-4
TGTGCCATCAGTGAGTCAGCTAGCGGGAGGTTCGATGAGCAGTTCTTC CAISESASGRFDEQFF TRBJ2-1 few TRBD2 TRBV10-3
TGTGCCAGCAGTTTAGGGGGTGTAGAGACCCAGTACTTC CASSLGGVETQYF TRBJ2-5 . . TRBV28
TGTGCCAGCTCACCATCGCAATACGAGCAGTACTTC CASSPSQYEQYF TRBJ2-7 . . TRBV18
TGCGCCAGCAGCTTGGACGCCGGGGGGACCCAGTACTTC CASSLDAGGTQYF TRBJ2-5 . . TRBV5-1
TGTGCCAGCTCACAGACTAGCGGGGGAGAAAATGAGCAGTTCTTC CASSQTSGGENEQFF TRBJ2-1 . TRBD2 TRBV18
TGTGCCAGCAGCTCGGGACTAGCGGGAAAGCAGTTCTTC CASSSGLAGKQFF TRBJ2-1 few TRBD2 TRBV7-3
TGTGCCACCAGCAGATATCCAGGACAGTCCTACGAGCAGTACTTC CATSRYPGQSYEQYF TRBJ2-7 . . TRBV15
TGTGCTAGTGGTTTCGGGACTAGCGGCTACAATGAGCAGTTCTTC CASGFGTSGYNEQFF TRBJ2-1 few TRBD2 TRBV12-5
TGCGCCAGCAGCTTGTTCAGGGAATACGAGCAGTACTTC CASSLFREYEQYF TRBJ2-7 . . TRBV5-1
TGTGCCAGCAGAGACACCGGGACAGGGAACGAGCAGTACTTC CASRDTGTGNEQYF TRBJ2-7 . TRBD1 TRBV14
TGCAGCGTTTCGTGGGGAAACACCATATATTTT CSVSWGNTIYF TRBJ1-3 few . TRBV29-1
TGTGCCAGCTCACCTAACGGGGGAATCGACAATGAGCAGTTCTTC CASSPNGGIDNEQFF TRBJ2-1 few . TRBV18
TGTGCCAGCAACAGGGAGGGTGGCTACACCTTC CASNREGGYTF TRBJ1-2 . . TRBV5-6
TGTGCCAGCAAAGTTGCAGGGGTGAGCACTGAAGCTTTCTTT CASKVAGVSTEAFF TRBJ1-1 few . TRBV27
TGTGCCAGCAGCGCGGCCGGGAGCCGAGGAGAGACCCAGTACTTC CASSAAGSRGETQYF TRBJ2-5 few . TRBV9
TGTGCCAGCTCGGGCCTATCTTATGGGGAGCAGTACTTC CASSGLSYGEQYF TRBJ2-7 few . TRBV18
TGTGCCAGCAGTTATCGGAGCGGGGGGACAAATACGCAGTATTTT CASSYRSGGTNTQYF TRBJ2-3 . TRBD2 TRBV6-5
TGTGCCAGCTCACCACTGTGGAGTAGGAACACTGAAGCTTTCTTT CASSPLWSRNTEAFF TRBJ1-1 few . TRBV18
TGTGCCAGCAGGCCCAGTGGGACAGGGTACAATGAGCAGTTCTTC CASRPSGTGYNEQFF TRBJ2-1 few TRBD1 TRBV28
TGTGCCAGCCGGGACTCCCGCAATCAGCCCCAGCATTTT CASRDSRNQPQHF TRBJ1-5 . . TRBV28
TGTGCCAGCAGTTTTCAGACATTAGGCATGAACACTGAAGCTTTCTTT CASSFQTLGMNTEAFF TRBJ1-1 few . TRBV28
TGTGCCAGCAGCGTAGAAGGGTCCTATGGCTACACCTTC CASSVEGSYGYTF TRBJ1-2 few . TRBV9